What follows describes a single T cell receptor beta chain. Its antigen is not known. This record belongs to a study of cytomegalovirus exposure and HLA in healthy donors. Study-wide findings and caveats: Generally TCR sequences proved uncommon, though certain public TCRs appeared in numerous donors.

The CDR3 is 16 residues long. Trimming removed 0 bases at V and 4 bases at J, with 11 bases between. In germline, CDR1 is SGDLS, CDR2 YYNGEE. Using immunoSEQ multiplex PCR, the repertoire was profiled, and TCRdb retains in-frame clones only, with some absent. Of some 150,000 clones in the sample, 85% to 90% were seen once. The TCR comes from a woman in her thirties in good health and CMV-seropositive. Sequencing input: PBMCs. The J gene is TRBJ1-6, the V gene TRBV9, with D hard to call. The CDR3 is CASSVGGKGYNSPLHF. CDR3 nucleotides: TGTGCCAGCAGCGTAGGAGGGAAGGGATATAATTCACCCCTCCACTTT.